This record concerns one T cell receptor beta chain sequence. No antigen is known for it. Nothing much larger sits one base from this clone, and base qualities are not available. V sheds 8 bases and J sheds 2 bases, leaving 14 bases between their ends. Reading the germline V gene gives CDR1 ENHRY and CDR2 SYGVKD. The CDR3 sequence holds 14 residues, the cysteine and phenylalanine included. The entry retains the CDR3 DNA only, 42 bases that are in frame from base 1. The data were taken from a study of blood T cell repertoires in COVID-19 (dated by TCRdb to the early 2020s). Looking at the study overall: Samples from collaborators originated in the United States, Italy and Spain and spanned both the acute and convalescent phases of COVID-19. The repertoires were made available in a free public database intended to serve as a resource for research on the immune response to SARS-CoV-2. Where available, HLA class I and class II types were obtained from metadata supplied by the sample provider rather than from assay-based typing. The material from the prospective study consisted of cDNA or gDNA derived from T cells, B-cell-depleted T cells, or PBMCs. Sample metadata almost always included a de-identified subject ID, COVID-19 status, age in years and sex. Samples came from the ongoing ImmuneRACE study (first 160 participants) plus 1,254 subjects from 6 global collaborators. Subjects who had been exposed to COVID-19, were actively infected with it, or had recovered from it provided the deeply sampled blood TCRbeta repertoires that made up the dataset.

In the prospective study, participants were about 18 to 95 years old, resided in fewer than 25 geographic areas of the United States, and were enrolled through a virtual design. To assign participants to cohorts, the prospective study relied on clinical history that participants themselves reported in a screening survey and a study questionnaire. Recovered participants in ImmuneRACE Cohort 3 were defined by two consecutive negative NP/OP PCR tests, clearance by a healthcare professional, or resolution of symptoms. Each participant in the prospective study had whole blood, serum and a nasopharyngeal or oropharyngeal swab collected by mobile phlebotomists. Prospective study participants could optionally give additional blood draws and questionnaires over an approximately 2-month period. Blood samples from the prospective study were shipped frozen or at room temperature prior to DNA extraction. TCRbeta CDR3 regions were amplified from genomic DNA using the immunoSEQ Assay, a bias-controlled multiplex PCR. Concerning the study's data processing: Within the assay, amplification of reference gene primers was used to estimate how many nucleated cells each sample contained. To quantify the absolute abundance of each unique TCRbeta CDR3 rearrangement, sequence reads were collapsed and filtered. For each sample, productive Simpson clonality was calculated as the square root of Simpson's diversity index over productive rearrangements. TCRdb obtained this table from immuneACCESS and retained in-frame rearrangements with V and J assigned. These tables miss some clones; where compared with another copy, unresolved V genes account for less than half of the shortfall, and the remainder is unexplained. The V and J calls and the clone size are those of that table, but D and trimming were determined from the DNA. This sample comprises roughly 500,000 clones, 75% to 90% of them detected only once. More than 7.5% of the sample is in the top ten clones.

Beyond this particular receptor, the publication reports: The quantity of clinical and demographic metadata differed by source and by participant and was supplied without curation.

Sequencing was performed on PBMCs or T cells enriched from blood (not recorded which). The sequence was obtained from a woman aged 55-69 years who had recovered from COVID-19. The chain employs TRBV10-3 and TRBJ2-3; D gene: possibly TRBD2, on 6 matching bases. In nucleotides, the sequence is TGTGCCATCGCCCCGGGACTTTCCACAGATACGCAGTATTTT. This gives the protein CAIAPGLSTDTQYF.